The 27 T cell receptor beta chains below were found in one sample sequenced in a study of vaccination and CD4 T cells after COVID-19 (dated by TCRdb to between 2022 and 2023). Library preparation was by PCR. Reads for this sample came from an Illumina iSeq 100. DNA from cultured CD4+ T cells underwent TCR sequencing with the Oncomine TCR Beta short-read assay at the Johns Hopkins FTIC core. The public sequencing data were trimmed at Q25 with fastp and processed into clonotypes with MiXCR by TCRdb, which kept only in-frame beta chains. Every distinct CDR3 protein forms one entry, paired with its most common genes and DNA. The sample profile shows some 19,000 distinct CDR3 sequences; around 49% of them were found once. Roughly 4.2% of the sample goes to the ten largest clones. The antigens of these receptors remain unknown. The treatment or condition label, as the study defines it: approximately nine-day PBMC culture with coronavirus spike peptide pools or control peptides (ViraFEST assay).

Input material: CD4+ T cells from blood, cultured in vitro. The source is a human donor who had recovered from COVID-19.

This clonotype was counted only a few times. This sequence joins TRBV20-1 and TRBJ1-2; D gene uncertain. Germline V gives CDR1 DFQATT, CDR2 SNEGSKA (reference sequence). V shed 6 bases and J shed 2 bases, with 10 bases lying between them. There are 12 residues in the CDR3. CDR3 DNA: TGCAGTGCCTGGACGGGGAACTATGGCTACACCTTC. It is translated as CSAWTGNYGYTF.

This clonotype turned up a few times. V is TRBV7-2 and J is TRBJ1-5; TRBD1 might be the D (6 bases). The CDR3 runs 14 residues. Germline V gene data show CDR1 as SGHTA and CDR2 as FQGNSA. V lost 5 bases to trimming and J lost 6 bases, with 14 bases between them. In DNA, the CDR3 is TGTGCCAGCAGCCCCACAGGGACCGTTCAGCCCCAGCATTTT. Encoded protein: CASSPTGTVQPQHF. Combining the CDR3 with reference TRBV7-2 and TRBJ1-5 gives the whole variable domain GAGVSQSPSNKVTEKGKDVELRCDPISGHTALYWYRQSLGQGLEFLIYFQGNSAPDKSGLPSDRFSAERTGGSVSTLTIQRTQQEDSAVYLCASSPTGTVQPQHFGDGTRLSIL.

The CDR3 loop reads CASTLEETQYF. In DNA, the CDR3 is TGTGCCAGCACCCTTGAAGAGACCCAGTACTTC. J is TRBJ2-5 and V is TRBV6-1; D is unclear. The CDR3 is 11 residues long. Trimming shortened V by 7 bases and J by 3 bases, and 6 bases separated the two germline ends. CDR1 is MNHNS and CDR2 is SASEGT in the germline V gene.

The chain uses TRBV3-1 and TRBJ2-7; D is unclear. Germline-derived CDR1 and CDR2 are LGHDT and YNNKEL (reference sequence). CDR3 length: 14 amino acids. V gave up 4 bases and J gave up 0 bases, with 10 bases separating them. CDR3 nucleotides: TGTGCCAGCAGCCTTGCCGGGTTCTCCTACGAGCAGTACTTC. Protein sequence: CASSLAGFSYEQYF.

This clonotype was detected a few times. This chain joins TRBV11-2 and TRBJ1-1; D remains unclear. The CDR3 length is 12 residues. In germline, CDR1 is SGHAT, CDR2 FQNNGV. V lost 5 bases and J 2 bases, leaving 6 bases between the germline ends. CDR3 loop: CASSPDNTEAFF. The CDR3 DNA sequence: TGTGCCAGCAGCCCAGATAACACTGAAGCTTTCTTT.

This clonotype was seen more than once but under ten times. The chain links TRBV20-1 to TRBJ1-1, with TRBD1 matching over 9 bases. The V gene end was trimmed by 7 bases and the J gene end by 6 bases; junction bases not matched to a gene: 15. The germline V gene has CDR1 DFQATT and CDR2 SNEGSKA (reference sequence). This CDR3 spans 15 amino acids. The CDR3 bases are TGCAGTGGTATTCCTGGACAGGGGTTAGGCGCTGAAGCTTTCTTT. It yields the protein CSGIPGQGLGAEAFF.

This clonotype was seen only a few times. CDR3 in DNA: TGCGCCAGCAGCTTGGCTGGCAGGGGGTACTATGGCTACACCTTC. Its translation is CASSLAGRGYYGYTF. The rearrangement uses TRBV5-1 and TRBJ1-2; TRBD1 aligns across 7 bases. The CDR3 length is 15 residues. V was pared by 0 bases and J by 3 bases, with 5 bases of the junction left unmatched. Germline-derived CDR1 and CDR2 are SGHRS and YFSETQ. Full variable domain (rest looked up from reference TRBV5-1 and TRBJ1-2): KAGVTQTPRYLIKTRGQQVTLSCSPISGHRSVSWYQQTPGQGLQFLFEYFSETQRNKGNFPGRFSGRQFSNSRSEMNVSTLELGDSALYLCASSLAGRGYYGYTFGSGTRLTVV.

CDR3 residues: CASSLGTTSQYF. Written as DNA, the CDR3 is TGTGCCAGCAGCTTAGGGACAACCTCCCAGTACTTC. The genes are TRBV7-2 and TRBJ2-5, with D perhaps matching TRBD1 (5 bases). This CDR3 contains 12 residues. V dropped 1 base and J dropped 9 bases, with 9 bases sitting between them. CDR1 is SGHTA and CDR2 is FQGNSA in the germline V gene. The complete variable domain, with remaining parts taken from reference TRBV7-2 and TRBJ2-5, reads GAGVSQSPSNKVTEKGKDVELRCDPISGHTALYWYRQSLGQGLEFLIYFQGNSAPDKSGLPSDRFSAERTGGSVSTLTIQRTQQEDSAVYLCASSLGTTSQYFGPGTRLLVL.

This rearrangement joins TRBV19 to TRBJ1-1; 10 nucleotides line up with TRBD1. V lost 8 bases and J lost 5; bases outside the gene matches: 8. Germline V gives CDR1 LNHDA, CDR2 SQIVND (reference sequence). This CDR3 comprises 14 residues. CDR3 coding DNA: TGTGCCAGTTGGATGGGACAGGGGCCAACTGAAGCTTTCTTT. Residues: CASWMGQGPTEAFF.

The genes are TRBV28 and TRBJ1-1, with no clear D. Looked up from germline, CDR1 is MDHEN and CDR2 is SYDVKM. This CDR3 contains 12 residues. V was shortened by 1 base and J by 7 bases, with 7 bases between the two germline ends. The CDR3 sequence: CASSLLRSEAFF. The CDR3 DNA is TGTGCCAGCAGTTTATTACGGAGTGAAGCTTTCTTT.

The chain joins TRBV28 to TRBJ1-2, with D hard to call. V lost 6 bases, J lost 7 bases, and 12 bases lay in between. The CDR3 is 12 amino acids. From germline, CDR1 is MDHEN and CDR2 SYDVKM. This CDR3 reads CASSTTTSGYTF. The CDR3, as DNA: TGTGCCAGCAGCACGACCACAAGTGGCTACACCTTC.

This chain connects TRBV19 to TRBJ1-2; D is unresolved. This CDR3 has 14 residues. Germline V gene lookup returns CDR1 LNHDA and CDR2 SQIVND (reference sequence). V was trimmed by 2 bases and J by 3 bases, leaving 10 bases between them. The CDR3 protein is CASSILRADYGYTF. CDR3 nucleotide sequence: TGTGCCAGTAGTATACTCCGGGCAGACTATGGCTACACCTTC.

The chain is built from TRBV5-1 and TRBJ1-1, with 9 bases that match TRBD1. The CDR3 is 16 amino acids. V shed 4 bases and J 5 bases; nucleotides not matched to a gene: 12. Germline V lookup: CDR1 SGHRS, CDR2 YFSETQ. The CDR3 bases are TGCGCCAGCAGCCTGGGACAGGGATGGGGAAGAACTGAAGCTTTCTTT. Translation gives CASSLGQGWGRTEAFF.

The chain recombines TRBV7-8 with TRBJ2-7; the match to TRBD1 covers 8 bases. CDR1 SGHVS and CDR2 FQNEAQ come from the germline V gene. The CDR3 spans 13 residues. J gave up 1 base and V 5 bases, and 1 base lay outside the gene matches. Written as DNA, the CDR3 is TGTGCCAGCAGCCGGGACAGGTCCTACGAGCAGTACTTC. Its protein is CASSRDRSYEQYF.

This rearrangement joins TRBV7-2 to TRBJ2-2; 7 nucleotides line up with TRBD2. CDR3 length: 13 amino acids. CDR1 SGHTA and CDR2 FQGNSA come from the germline V gene. After removal of 4 bases from V and 5 bases from J, the junction contained 1 base not matched to a gene. The CDR3 reads CASSSGRTGELFF. The CDR3 DNA is TGTGCCAGCAGCTCCGGGAGGACCGGGGAGCTGTTTTTT.

This chain joins TRBV28 and TRBJ1-3, with a possible D match to TRBD1 (5 bases). The CDR3 has 14 residues. Trimming shortened V by 5 bases and J by 9 bases, and 17 bases separated the two germline ends. Germline V gene sequence: CDR1 MDHEN, CDR2 SYDVKM. The CDR3 sequence: CASSPWWGDGTIYF. CDR3 DNA: TGTGCCAGCAGTCCCTGGTGGGGGGACGGCACCATATATTTT.

This clonotype was observed a handful of times. The chain couples TRBV20-1 to TRBJ2-3; the match to TRBD2 covers 10 bases. The CDR3 totals 16 residues. Germline V lookup: CDR1 DFQATT, CDR2 SNEGSKA (reference sequence). The V and J ends lost 5 bases and 5 bases, in that order; junction bases with no gene match: 13. In nucleotides, the CDR3 is TGCAGTGCTCCCTCCCCGGCTAGCGGGAGAGGAGATACGCAGTATTTT. Its translation: CSAPSPASGRGDTQYF.

This clonotype was recorded a few times. J is TRBJ1-1 and V is TRBV30; D not certain. The CDR3 extends over 11 amino acids. V dropped 2 bases and J dropped 5 bases, with 6 bases sitting between them. Germline CDR1 reads GTSNPN; CDR2 reads SVGIG (reference sequence). The CDR3 region is CAWSRRTEAFF. DNA for the CDR3: TGTGCCTGGAGTAGAAGGACTGAAGCTTTCTTT.

The CDR3 region has the DNA TGCAGTGCTAGAGATGTTGGCAGGGGCGACACCATATATTTT. Its translation: CSARDVGRGDTIYF. The chain uses TRBV20-1 and TRBJ1-3; tentatively, D is TRBD1 (6 bases). From germline, CDR1 is DFQATT and CDR2 SNEGSKA (reference sequence). The CDR3 totals 14 residues. Trimming removed 0 bases at V and 8 bases at J, with 14 bases between.

The chain recombines TRBV5-1 with TRBJ2-7; TRBD1 aligns across 9 bases. V lost 4 bases, J lost 4 bases, and 9 bases stayed unmatched. This CDR3 has 15 residues. CDR1 and CDR2 (germline): SGHRS, YFSETQ. In DNA form, the CDR3 reads TGCGCCAGCAGCCTAAGTCCCGGGACAGGGTACGAGCAGTACTTC. This encodes CASSLSPGTGYEQYF. The full variable domain, rest sourced from reference TRBV5-1 and TRBJ2-7, is KAGVTQTPRYLIKTRGQQVTLSCSPISGHRSVSWYQQTPGQGLQFLFEYFSETQRNKGNFPGRFSGRQFSNSRSEMNVSTLELGDSALYLCASSLSPGTGYEQYFGPGTRLTVT.

The chain recombines TRBV27 with TRBJ1-6, with TRBD1 matching 7 bases. Per germline, CDR1 MNHEY and CDR2 SMNVEV (reference sequence). This CDR3 spans 15 amino acids. The V gene end was trimmed by 7 bases and the J gene end by 6 bases; junction bases not matched to a gene: 9. CDR3 in DNA: TGTGCCAGCAATCCCCGCCAGGGGGGTAATTCACCCCTCCACTTT. Protein product: CASNPRQGGNSPLHF.

The chain is built from TRBV6-1 and TRBJ1-2, with TRBD1 identical over 8 bases. This CDR3 spans 15 amino acids. V shed 4 bases, J shed 5 bases, and the junction held 9 bases outside the gene matches. Germline lookup yields CDR1 MNHNS and CDR2 SASEGT. CDR3 amino acids: CASSGPGTGPYGYTF. As DNA, the CDR3 is TGTGCCAGCAGTGGACCCGGGACAGGCCCATATGGCTACACCTTC.

This clonotype is a singleton in its sample. Given a much more abundant clone one base away, this may be a read error. The chain recombines TRBV20-1 with TRBJ2-3; possible D gene TRBD2, 5 bases. The CDR3 runs to 13 residues. Germline CDR1 is DFQATT and CDR2 is SNEGSKA (reference sequence). Trimming cost V 1 base and J 8 bases, with 13 bases left between them. The CDR3 region has the DNA TGCAGTGCTAGAGCTCCCAGAGGAGGTACGCAGTATTTT. It encodes CSARAPRGGTQYF.

This clonotype has more than one count but fewer than ten. V and J are TRBV6-1 and TRBJ1-1, with D possibly TRBD1 on 5 matching bases. The V end lost 6 bases, the J end lost 6 bases, and 20 bases lay between the germline ends. The CDR3 extends over 15 amino acids. Germline assignment: CDR1 MNHNS and CDR2 SASEGT. For the CDR3, the DNA is TGTGCCAGCAGCCAAGGTGGGGGAGGGTCCGCTGAAGCTTTCTTT. Its protein product is CASSQGGGGSAEAFF.

The chain carries TRBV6-1 and TRBJ1-2, with TRBD1 identical over 10 bases. There are 16 residues in the CDR3. Germline values: CDR1 MNHNS, CDR2 SASEGT. V trimming: 6 bases; J trimming: 0 bases; junction bases outside the gene matches: 7. CDR3 DNA: TGTGCCAGCAGGGGGGGGACAGGGGATGCTAACTATGGCTACACCTTC. Amino acids: CASRGGTGDANYGYTF.

In this sample, this clonotype turned up a few times. The chain joins TRBV15 to TRBJ2-1, with D tentatively TRBD1 (8 bases). The length of the CDR3 is 15 residues. The V end lost 3 bases, the J end lost 10 bases, and 19 bases lay between the germline ends. Germline assignment: CDR1 LNHNV and CDR2 YYDKDF (reference sequence). CDR3 loop: CATSSGQGGRWEQFF. CDR3 nucleotide sequence: TGTGCCACCAGCAGCGGACAGGGAGGGCGTTGGGAGCAGTTCTTC.

This clonotype was seen only a few times. V and J are TRBV20-1 and TRBJ2-3, with a possible D match to TRBD2 (5 bases). This CDR3 spans 13 amino acids. V lost 6 bases and J 6 bases, leaving 16 bases between the germline ends. Germline CDR1 and CDR2: DFQATT and SNEGSKA (reference sequence). The DNA of the CDR3 is TGCAGTGCCAGATACGGGATGTCGGATACGCAGTATTTT. Translated: CSARYGMSDTQYF.